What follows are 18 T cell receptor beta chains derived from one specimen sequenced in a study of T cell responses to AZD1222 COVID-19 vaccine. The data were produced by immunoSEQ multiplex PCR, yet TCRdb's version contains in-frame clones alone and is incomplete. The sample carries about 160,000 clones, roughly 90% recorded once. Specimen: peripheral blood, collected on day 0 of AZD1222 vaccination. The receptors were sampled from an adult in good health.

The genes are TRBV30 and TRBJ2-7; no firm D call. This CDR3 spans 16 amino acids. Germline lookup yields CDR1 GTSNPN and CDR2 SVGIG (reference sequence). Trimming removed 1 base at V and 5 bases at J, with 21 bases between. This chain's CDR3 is CAWSEPLSPESNEQYF. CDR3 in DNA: TGTGCCTGGAGTGAACCATTGAGCCCGGAGAGCAACGAGCAGTACTTC.

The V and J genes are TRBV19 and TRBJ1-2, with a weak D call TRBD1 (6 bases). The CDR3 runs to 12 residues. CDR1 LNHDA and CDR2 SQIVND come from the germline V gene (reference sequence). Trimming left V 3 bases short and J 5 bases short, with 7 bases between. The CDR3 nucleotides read TGTGCCAGTAGTATCGGACAGTATGGCTACACCTTC. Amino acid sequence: CASSIGQYGYTF.

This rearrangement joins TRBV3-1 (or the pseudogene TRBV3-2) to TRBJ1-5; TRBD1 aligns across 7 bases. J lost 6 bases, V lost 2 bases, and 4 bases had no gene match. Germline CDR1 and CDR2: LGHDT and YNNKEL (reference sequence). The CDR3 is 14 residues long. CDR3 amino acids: CASSQIQGTQPQHF. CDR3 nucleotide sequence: TGTGCCAGCAGCCAAATACAGGGGACTCAGCCCCAGCATTTT.

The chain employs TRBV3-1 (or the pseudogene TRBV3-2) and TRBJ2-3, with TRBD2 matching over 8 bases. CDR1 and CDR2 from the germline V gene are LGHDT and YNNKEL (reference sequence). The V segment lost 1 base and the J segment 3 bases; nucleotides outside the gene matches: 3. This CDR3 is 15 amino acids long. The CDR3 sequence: CASSQASSGTDTQYF. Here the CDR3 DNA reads TGTGCCAGCAGCCAAGCTTCTAGCGGGACAGATACGCAGTATTTT.

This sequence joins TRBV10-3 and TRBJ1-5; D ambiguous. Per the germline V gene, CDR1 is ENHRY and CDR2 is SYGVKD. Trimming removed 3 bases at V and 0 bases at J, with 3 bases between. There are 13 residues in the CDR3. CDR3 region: CAISEYSNQPQHF. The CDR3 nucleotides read TGTGCCATCAGTGAATATAGCAATCAGCCCCAGCATTTT.

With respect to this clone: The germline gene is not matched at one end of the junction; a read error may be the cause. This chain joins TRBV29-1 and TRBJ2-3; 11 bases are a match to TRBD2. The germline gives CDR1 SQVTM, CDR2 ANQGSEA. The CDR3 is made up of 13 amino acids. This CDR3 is CSVEGLAGNTQYF. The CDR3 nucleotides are TGCAGCGTGGAAGGACTAGCGGGTAATACGCAGTATTTT.

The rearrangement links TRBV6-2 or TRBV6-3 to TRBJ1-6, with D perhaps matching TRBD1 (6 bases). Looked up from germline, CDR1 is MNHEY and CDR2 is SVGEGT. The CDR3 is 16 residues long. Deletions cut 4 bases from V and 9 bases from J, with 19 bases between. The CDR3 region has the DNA TGTGCCAGCAGTTTACCCAGGGGCGCAGGGTCTTCACCCCTCCACTTT. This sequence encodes CASSLPRGAGSSPLHF.

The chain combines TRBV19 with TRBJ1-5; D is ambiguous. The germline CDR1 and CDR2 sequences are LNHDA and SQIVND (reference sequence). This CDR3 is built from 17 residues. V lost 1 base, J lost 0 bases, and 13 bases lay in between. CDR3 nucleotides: TGTGCCAGTAGTATAGTGGGAGGATTTGATAGCAATCAGCCCCAGCATTTT. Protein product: CASSIVGGFDSNQPQHF.

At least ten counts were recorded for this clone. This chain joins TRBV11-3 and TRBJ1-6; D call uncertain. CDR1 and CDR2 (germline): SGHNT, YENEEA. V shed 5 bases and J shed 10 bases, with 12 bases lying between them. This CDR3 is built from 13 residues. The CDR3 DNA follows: TGTGCCAGCAGCCCCACGATGGCATCACCCCTCCACTTT. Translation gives CASSPTMASPLHF.

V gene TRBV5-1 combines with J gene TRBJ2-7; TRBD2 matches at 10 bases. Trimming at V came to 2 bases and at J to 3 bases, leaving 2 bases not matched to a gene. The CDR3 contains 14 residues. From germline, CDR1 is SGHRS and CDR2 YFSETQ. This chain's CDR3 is CASSLAGGVYEQYF. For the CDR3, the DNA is TGCGCCAGCAGCTTAGCGGGAGGGGTCTACGAGCAGTACTTC.

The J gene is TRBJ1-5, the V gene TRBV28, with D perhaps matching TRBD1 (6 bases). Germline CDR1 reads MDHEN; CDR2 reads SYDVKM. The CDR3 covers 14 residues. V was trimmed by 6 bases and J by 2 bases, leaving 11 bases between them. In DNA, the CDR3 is TGTGCCAGCAGAAAACAGGGAGGCAATCAGCCCCAGCATTTT. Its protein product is CASRKQGGNQPQHF.

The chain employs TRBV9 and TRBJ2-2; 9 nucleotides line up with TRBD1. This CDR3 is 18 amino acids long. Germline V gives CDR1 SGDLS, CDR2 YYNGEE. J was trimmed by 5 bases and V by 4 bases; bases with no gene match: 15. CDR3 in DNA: TGTGCCAGCAGCCCCCGGGACAGGGTTTTTTCAAGGACCGGGGAGCTGTTTTTT. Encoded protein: CASSPRDRVFSRTGELFF.

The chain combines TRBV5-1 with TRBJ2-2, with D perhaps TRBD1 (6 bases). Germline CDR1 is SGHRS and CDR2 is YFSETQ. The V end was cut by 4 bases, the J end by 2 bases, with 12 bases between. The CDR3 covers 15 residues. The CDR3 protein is CASSQTGFNTGELFF. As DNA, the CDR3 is TGCGCCAGCAGCCAGACAGGATTTAACACCGGGGAGCTGTTTTTT.

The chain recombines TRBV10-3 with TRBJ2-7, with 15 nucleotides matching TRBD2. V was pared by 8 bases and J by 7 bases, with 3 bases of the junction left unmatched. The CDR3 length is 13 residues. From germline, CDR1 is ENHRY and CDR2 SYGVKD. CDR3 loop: CAIGGLAGGEQYF. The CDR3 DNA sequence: TGTGCCATCGGGGGACTAGCGGGAGGTGAGCAGTACTTC.

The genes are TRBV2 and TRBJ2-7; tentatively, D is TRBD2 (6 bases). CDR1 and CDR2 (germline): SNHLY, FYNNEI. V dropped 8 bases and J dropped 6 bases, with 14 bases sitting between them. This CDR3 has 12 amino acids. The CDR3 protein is CASSEEGFEQYF. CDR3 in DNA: TGTGCCAGCTCCGAGGAGGGGTTCGAGCAGTACTTC.

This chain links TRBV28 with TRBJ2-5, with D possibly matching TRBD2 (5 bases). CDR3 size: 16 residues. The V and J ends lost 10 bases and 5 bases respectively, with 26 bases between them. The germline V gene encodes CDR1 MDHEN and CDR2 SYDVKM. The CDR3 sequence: CATHDASGWAAETQYF. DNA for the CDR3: TGTGCCACCCATGACGCCTCGGGGTGGGCCGCGGAGACCCAGTACTTC. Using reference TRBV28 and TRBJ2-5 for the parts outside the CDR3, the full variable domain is DVKVTQSSRYLVKRTGEKVFLECVQDMDHENMFWYRQDPGLGLRLIYFSYDVKMKEKGDIPEGYSVSREKKERFSLILESASTNQTSMYLCATHDASGWAAETQYFGPGTRLLVL.

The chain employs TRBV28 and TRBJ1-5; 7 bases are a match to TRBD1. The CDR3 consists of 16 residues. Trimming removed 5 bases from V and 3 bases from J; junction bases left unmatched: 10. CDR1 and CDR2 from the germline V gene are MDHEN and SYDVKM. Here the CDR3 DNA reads TGTGCCAGCAGTCCAAACAAGGACAGGCCCAATCAGCCCCAGCATTTT. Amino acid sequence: CASSPNKDRPNQPQHF.

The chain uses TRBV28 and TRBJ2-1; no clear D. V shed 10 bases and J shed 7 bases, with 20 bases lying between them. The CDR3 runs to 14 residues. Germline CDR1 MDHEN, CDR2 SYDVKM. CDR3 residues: CATAQGNWANEQFF. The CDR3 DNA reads TGTGCCACCGCTCAAGGGAATTGGGCTAATGAGCAGTTCTTC.